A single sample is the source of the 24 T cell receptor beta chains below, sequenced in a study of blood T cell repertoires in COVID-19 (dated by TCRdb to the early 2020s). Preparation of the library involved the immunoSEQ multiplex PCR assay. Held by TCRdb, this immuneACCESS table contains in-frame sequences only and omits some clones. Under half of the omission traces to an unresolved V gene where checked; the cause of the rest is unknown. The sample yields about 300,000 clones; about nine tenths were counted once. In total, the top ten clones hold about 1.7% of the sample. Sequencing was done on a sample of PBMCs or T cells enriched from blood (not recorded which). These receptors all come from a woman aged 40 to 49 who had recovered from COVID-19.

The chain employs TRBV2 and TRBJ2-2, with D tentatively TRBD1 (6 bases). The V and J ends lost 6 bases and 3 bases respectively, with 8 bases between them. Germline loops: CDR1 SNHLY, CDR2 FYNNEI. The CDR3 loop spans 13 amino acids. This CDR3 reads CASRQGYTGELFF. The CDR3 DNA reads TGTGCCAGCAGACAGGGTTACACCGGGGAGCTGTTTTTT. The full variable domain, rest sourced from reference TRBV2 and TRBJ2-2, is EPEVTQTPSHQVTQMGQEVILRCVPISNHLYFYWYRQILGQKVEFLVSFYNNEISEKSEIFDDQFSVERPDGSNFTLKIRSTKLEDSAMYFCASRQGYTGELFFGEGSRLTVL.

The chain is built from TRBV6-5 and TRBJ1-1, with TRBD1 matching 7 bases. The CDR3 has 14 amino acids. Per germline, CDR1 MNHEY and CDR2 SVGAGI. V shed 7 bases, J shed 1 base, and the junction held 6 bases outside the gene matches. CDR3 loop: CASKKGGRNTEAFF. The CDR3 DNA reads TGTGCCAGCAAGAAAGGGGGCAGGAACACTGAAGCTTTCTTT.

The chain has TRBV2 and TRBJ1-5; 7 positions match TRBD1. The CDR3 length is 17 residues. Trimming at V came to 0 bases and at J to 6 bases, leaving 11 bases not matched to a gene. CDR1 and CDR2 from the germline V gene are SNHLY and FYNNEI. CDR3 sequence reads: CASSEALFNRGGQPQHF. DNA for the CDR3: TGTGCCAGCAGTGAAGCTTTATTTAACAGGGGAGGTCAGCCCCAGCATTTT.

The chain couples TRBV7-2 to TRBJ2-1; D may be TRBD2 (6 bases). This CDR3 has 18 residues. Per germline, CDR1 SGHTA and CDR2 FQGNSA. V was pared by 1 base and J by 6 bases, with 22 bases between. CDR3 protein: CASSLVHRDLLRTNEQFF. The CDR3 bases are TGTGCCAGCAGCTTAGTCCATCGGGACTTACTCCGGACCAATGAGCAGTTCTTC. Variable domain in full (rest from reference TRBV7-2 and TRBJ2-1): GAGVSQSPSNKVTEKGKDVELRCDPISGHTALYWYRQSLGQGLEFLIYFQGNSAPDKSGLPSDRFSAERTGGSVSTLTIQRTQQEDSAVYLCASSLVHRDLLRTNEQFFGPGTRLTVL.

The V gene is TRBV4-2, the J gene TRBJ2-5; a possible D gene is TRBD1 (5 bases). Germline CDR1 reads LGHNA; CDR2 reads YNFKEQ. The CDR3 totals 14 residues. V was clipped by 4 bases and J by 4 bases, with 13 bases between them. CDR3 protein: CASSLLPTAETQYF. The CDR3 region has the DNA TGTGCCAGCAGCCTTCTACCGACAGCAGAGACCCAGTACTTC.

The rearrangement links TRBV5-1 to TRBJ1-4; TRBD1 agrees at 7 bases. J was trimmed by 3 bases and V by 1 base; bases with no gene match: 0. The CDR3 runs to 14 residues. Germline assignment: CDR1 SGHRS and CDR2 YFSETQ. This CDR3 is CASSLQGANEKLFF. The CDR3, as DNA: TGCGCCAGCAGCTTGCAGGGGGCTAATGAAAAACTGTTTTTT.

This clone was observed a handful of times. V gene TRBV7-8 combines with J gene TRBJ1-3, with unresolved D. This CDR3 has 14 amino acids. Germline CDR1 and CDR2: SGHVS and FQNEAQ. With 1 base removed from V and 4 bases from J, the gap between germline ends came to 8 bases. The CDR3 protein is CASSLGGGGNTIYF. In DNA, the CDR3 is TGTGCCAGCAGCTTAGGGGGAGGAGGAAACACCATATATTTT.

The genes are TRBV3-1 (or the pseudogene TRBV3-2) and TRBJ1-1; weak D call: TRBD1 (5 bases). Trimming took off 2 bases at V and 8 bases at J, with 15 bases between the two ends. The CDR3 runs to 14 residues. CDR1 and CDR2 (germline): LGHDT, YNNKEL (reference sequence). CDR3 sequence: CASSQLGRAREAFF. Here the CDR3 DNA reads TGTGCCAGCAGCCAACTAGGCAGGGCCCGAGAAGCTTTCTTT.

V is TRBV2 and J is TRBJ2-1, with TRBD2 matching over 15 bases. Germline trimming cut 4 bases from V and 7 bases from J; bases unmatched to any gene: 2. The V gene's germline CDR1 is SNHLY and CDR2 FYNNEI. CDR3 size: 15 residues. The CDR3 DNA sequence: TGTGCCAGCAGTGCGGGACTAGCGGGGGGAAATGAGCAGTTCTTC. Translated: CASSAGLAGGNEQFF. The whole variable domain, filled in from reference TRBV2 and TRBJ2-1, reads EPEVTQTPSHQVTQMGQEVILRCVPISNHLYFYWYRQILGQKVEFLVSFYNNEISEKSEIFDDQFSVERPDGSNFTLKIRSTKLEDSAMYFCASSAGLAGGNEQFFGPGTRLTVL.

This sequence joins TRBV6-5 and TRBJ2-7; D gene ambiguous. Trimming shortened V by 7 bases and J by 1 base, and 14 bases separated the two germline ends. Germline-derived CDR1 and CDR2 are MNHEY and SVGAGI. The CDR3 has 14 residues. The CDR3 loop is CASMNLGLSYEQYF. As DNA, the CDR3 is TGTGCCAGCATGAATCTTGGGCTATCCTACGAGCAGTACTTC.

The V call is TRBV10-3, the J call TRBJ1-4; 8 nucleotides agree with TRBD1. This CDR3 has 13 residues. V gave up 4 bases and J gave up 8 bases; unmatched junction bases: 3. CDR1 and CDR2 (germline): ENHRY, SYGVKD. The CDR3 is CAISARDREKLFF. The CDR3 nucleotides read TGTGCCATCAGTGCCCGGGACAGGGAAAAACTGTTTTTT.

The CDR3 nucleotides are TGCGCCAGTTCCGCAACGGGTCAACACGAAAAACTGTTTTTT. This sequence encodes CASSATGQHEKLFF. The chain carries TRBV5-1 and TRBJ1-4; D is unclear. The CDR3 loop spans 14 amino acids. Germline-derived CDR1 and CDR2 are SGHRS and YFSETQ. Trimming left V 8 bases short and J 8 bases short, with 19 bases between. Supplemented by reference TRBV5-1 and TRBJ1-4, the full variable domain reads KAGVTQTPRYLIKTRGQQVTLSCSPISGHRSVSWYQQTPGQGLQFLFEYFSETQRNKGNFPGRFSGRQFSNSRSEMNVSTLELGDSALYLCASSATGQHEKLFFGSGTQLSVL.

The CDR3 coding sequence is TGCAGCGTTGAAAAAACAGGACAGGCTCGCGGCTACACCTTC. Its protein is CSVEKTGQARGYTF. The V and J genes are TRBV29-1 and TRBJ1-2; 7 bases line up with TRBD1. Germline-derived CDR1 and CDR2 are SQVTM and ANQGSEA. There are 14 residues in the CDR3. V trimming: 2 bases; J trimming: 8 bases; junction bases outside the gene matches: 11.

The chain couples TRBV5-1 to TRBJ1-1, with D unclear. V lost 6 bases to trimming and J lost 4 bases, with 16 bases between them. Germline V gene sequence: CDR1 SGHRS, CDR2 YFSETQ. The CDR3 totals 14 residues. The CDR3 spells CASNPTAGSTEAFF. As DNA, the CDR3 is TGCGCCAGCAACCCCACCGCGGGGAGCACTGAAGCTTTCTTT. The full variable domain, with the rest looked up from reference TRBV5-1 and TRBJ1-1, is KAGVTQTPRYLIKTRGQQVTLSCSPISGHRSVSWYQQTPGQGLQFLFEYFSETQRNKGNFPGRFSGRQFSNSRSEMNVSTLELGDSALYLCASNPTAGSTEAFFGQGTRLTVV.

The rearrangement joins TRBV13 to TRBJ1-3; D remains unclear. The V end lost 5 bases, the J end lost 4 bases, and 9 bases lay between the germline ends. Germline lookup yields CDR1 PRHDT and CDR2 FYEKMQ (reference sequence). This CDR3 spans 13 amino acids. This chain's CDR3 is CASSLQIGNTIYF. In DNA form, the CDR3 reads TGTGCCAGCAGCCTGCAGATAGGAAACACCATATATTTT.

The CDR3 is CAWSVGTSGYTF. CDR3 bases: TGTGCCTGGAGTGTCGGGACATCTGGCTACACCTTC. This sequence joins TRBV30 and TRBJ1-2; possible D gene TRBD1, 6 bases. Germline values: CDR1 GTSNPN, CDR2 SVGIG (reference sequence). V was shortened by 0 bases and J by 7 bases, with 9 bases between the two germline ends. CDR3 length: 12 residues. The full variable domain, rest sourced from reference TRBV30 and TRBJ1-2, is SQTIHQWPATLVQPVGSPLSLECTVEGTSNPNLYWYRQAAGRGLQLLFYSVGIGQISSEVPQNLSASRPQDRQFILSSKKLLLSDSGFYLCAWSVGTSGYTFGSGTRLTVV.

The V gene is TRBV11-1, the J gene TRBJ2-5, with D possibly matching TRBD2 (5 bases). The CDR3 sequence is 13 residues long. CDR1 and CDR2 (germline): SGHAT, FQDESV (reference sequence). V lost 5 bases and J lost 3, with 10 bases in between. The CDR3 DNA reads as TGTGCCAGCAGCCTCCGGGAAGAAGAGACCCAGTACTTC. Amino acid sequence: CASSLREEETQYF.

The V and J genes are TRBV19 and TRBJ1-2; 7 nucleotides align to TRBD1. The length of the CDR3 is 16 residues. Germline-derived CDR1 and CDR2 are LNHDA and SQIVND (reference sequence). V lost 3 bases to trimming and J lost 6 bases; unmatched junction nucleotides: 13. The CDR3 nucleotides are TGTGCCAGTAGTATTCCTCACCTTGGGACAGAGGATGGCTACACCTTC. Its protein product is CASSIPHLGTEDGYTF.

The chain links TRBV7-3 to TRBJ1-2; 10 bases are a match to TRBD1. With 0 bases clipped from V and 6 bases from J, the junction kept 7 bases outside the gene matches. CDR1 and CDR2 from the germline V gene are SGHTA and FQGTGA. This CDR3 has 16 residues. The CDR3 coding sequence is TGTGCCAGCAGCTTAACCGCGGGGACAGGGGTTCATGGCTACACCTTC. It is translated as CASSLTAGTGVHGYTF.

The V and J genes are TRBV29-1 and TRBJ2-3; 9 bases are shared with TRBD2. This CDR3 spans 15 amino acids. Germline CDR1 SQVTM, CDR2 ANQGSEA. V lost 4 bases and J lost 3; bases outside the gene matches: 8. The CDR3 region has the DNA TGCAGCGTTGCCTTTGCGGGAGGGGGGACAGATACGCAGTATTTT. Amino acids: CSVAFAGGGTDTQYF.

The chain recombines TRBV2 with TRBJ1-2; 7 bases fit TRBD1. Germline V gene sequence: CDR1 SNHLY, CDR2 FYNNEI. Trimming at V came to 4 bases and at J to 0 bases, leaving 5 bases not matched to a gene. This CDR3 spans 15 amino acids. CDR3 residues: CASSVDRPTNYGYTF. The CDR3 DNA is TGTGCCAGCAGTGTGGACAGGCCCACTAACTATGGCTACACCTTC.

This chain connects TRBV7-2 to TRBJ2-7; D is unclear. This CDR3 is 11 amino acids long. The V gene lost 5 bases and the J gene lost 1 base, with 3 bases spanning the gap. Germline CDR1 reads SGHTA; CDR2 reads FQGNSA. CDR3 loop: CASSLSYEQYF. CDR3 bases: TGTGCCAGCAGCCTGTCCTACGAGCAGTACTTC. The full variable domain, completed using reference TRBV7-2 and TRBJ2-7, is GAGVSQSPSNKVTEKGKDVELRCDPISGHTALYWYRQSLGQGLEFLIYFQGNSAPDKSGLPSDRFSAERTGGSVSTLTIQRTQQEDSAVYLCASSLSYEQYFGPGTRLTVT.

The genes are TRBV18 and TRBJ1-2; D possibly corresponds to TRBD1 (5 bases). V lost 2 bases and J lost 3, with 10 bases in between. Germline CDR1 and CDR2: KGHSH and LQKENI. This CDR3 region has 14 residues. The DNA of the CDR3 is TGTGCCAGCTCACCATCACGGGGGGACTATGGCTACACCTTC. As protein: CASSPSRGDYGYTF.

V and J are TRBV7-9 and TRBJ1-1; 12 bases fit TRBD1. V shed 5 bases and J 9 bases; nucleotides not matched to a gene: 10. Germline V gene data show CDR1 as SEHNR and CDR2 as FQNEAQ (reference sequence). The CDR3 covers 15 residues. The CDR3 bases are TGTGCCAGCAGCCTACCGGGACAGGGGGCCACCCAAGCTTTCTTT. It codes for CASSLPGQGATQAFF.